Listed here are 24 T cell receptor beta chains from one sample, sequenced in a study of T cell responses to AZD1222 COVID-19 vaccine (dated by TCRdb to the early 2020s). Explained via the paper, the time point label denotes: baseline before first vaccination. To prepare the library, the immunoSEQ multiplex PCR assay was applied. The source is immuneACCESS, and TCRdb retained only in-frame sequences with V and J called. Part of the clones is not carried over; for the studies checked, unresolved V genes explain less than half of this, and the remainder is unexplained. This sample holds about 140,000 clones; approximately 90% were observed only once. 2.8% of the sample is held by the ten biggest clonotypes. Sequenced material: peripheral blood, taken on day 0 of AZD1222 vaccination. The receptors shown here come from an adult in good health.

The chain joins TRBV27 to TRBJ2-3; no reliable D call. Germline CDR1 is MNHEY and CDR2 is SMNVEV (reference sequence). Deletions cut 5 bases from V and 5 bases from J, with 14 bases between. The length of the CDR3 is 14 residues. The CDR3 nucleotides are TGTGCCAGCAGTCCTCAGACGGCCGAAGATACGCAGTATTTT. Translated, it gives CASSPQTAEDTQYF.

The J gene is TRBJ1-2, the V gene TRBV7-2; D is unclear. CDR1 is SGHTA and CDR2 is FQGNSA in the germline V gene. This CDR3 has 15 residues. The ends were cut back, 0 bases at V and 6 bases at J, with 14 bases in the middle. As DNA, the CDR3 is TGTGCCAGCAGCTTAGCGCTCGGTCAAGCGGATGGCTACACCTTC. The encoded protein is CASSLALGQADGYTF.

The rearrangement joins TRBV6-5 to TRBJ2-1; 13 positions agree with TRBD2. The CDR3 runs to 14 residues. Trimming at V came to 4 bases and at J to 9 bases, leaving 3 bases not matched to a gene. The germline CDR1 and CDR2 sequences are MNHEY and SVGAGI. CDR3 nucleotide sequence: TGTGCCAGCAGTTTACTAGCGGGAGGGGTTGAGCAGTTCTTC. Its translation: CASSLLAGGVEQFF.

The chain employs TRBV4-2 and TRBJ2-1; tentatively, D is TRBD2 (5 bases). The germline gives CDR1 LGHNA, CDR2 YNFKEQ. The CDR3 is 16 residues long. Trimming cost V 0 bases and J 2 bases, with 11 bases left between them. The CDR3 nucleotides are TGTGCCAGCAGCCAAGAGTCGGGATCCCCCTACAATGAGCAGTTCTTC. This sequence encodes CASSQESGSPYNEQFF.

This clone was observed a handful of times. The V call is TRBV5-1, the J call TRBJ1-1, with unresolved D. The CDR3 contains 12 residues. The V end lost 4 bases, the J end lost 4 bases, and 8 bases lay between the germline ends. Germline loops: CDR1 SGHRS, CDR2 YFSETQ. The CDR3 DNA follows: TGCGCCAGCAGCCCGGTGGGCACTGAAGCTTTCTTT. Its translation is CASSPVGTEAFF.

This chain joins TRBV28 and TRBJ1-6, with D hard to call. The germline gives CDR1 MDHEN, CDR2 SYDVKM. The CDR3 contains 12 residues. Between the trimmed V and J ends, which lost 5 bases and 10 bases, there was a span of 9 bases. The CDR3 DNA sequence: TGTGCCAGCAGTCCCGGATTCTCACCCCTCCACTTT. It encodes CASSPGFSPLHF. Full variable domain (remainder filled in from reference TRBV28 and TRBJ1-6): DVKVTQSSRYLVKRTGEKVFLECVQDMDHENMFWYRQDPGLGLRLIYFSYDVKMKEKGDIPEGYSVSREKKERFSLILESASTNQTSMYLCASSPGFSPLHFGNGTRLTVT.

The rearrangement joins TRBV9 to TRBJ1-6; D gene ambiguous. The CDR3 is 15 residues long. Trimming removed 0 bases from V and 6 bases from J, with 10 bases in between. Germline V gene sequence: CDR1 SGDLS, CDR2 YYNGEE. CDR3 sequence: CASSVGRWGNSPLHF. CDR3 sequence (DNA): TGTGCCAGCAGCGTAGGAAGGTGGGGTAATTCACCCCTCCACTTT.

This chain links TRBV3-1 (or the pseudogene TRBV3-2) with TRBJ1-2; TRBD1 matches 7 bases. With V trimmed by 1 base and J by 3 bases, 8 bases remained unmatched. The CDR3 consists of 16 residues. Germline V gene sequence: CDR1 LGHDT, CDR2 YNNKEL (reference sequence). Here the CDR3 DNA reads TGTGCCAGCAGCCAAGTCGGCCGGGACAGATACTATGGCTACACCTTC. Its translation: CASSQVGRDRYYGYTF.

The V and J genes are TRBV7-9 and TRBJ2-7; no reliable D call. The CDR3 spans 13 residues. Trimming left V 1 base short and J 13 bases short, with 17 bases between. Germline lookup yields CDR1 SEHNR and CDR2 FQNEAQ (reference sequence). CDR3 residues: CASSLGQPYLLYF. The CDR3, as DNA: TGTGCCAGCAGCTTAGGTCAGCCGTACCTGCTCTACTTC.

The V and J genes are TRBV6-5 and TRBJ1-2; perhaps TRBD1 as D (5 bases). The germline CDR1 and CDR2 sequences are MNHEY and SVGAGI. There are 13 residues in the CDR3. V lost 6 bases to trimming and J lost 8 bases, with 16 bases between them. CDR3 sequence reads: CASRGQQGLGYTF. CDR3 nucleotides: TGTGCCAGCAGGGGCCAGCAGGGACTCGGCTACACCTTC.

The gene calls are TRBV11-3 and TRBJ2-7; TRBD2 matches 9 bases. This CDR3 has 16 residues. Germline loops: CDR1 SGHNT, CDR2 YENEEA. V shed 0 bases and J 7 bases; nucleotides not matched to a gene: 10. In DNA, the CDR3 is TGTGCCAGCAGCTTAGATCCTTGGGGTAGCGGGAGAGAGCAGTACTTC. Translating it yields CASSLDPWGSGREQYF.

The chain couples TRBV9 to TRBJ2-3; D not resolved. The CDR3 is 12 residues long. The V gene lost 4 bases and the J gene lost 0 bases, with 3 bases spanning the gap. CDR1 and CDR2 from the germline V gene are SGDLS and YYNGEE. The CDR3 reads CASSQSTDTQYF. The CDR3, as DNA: TGTGCCAGCAGCCAAAGCACAGATACGCAGTATTTT.

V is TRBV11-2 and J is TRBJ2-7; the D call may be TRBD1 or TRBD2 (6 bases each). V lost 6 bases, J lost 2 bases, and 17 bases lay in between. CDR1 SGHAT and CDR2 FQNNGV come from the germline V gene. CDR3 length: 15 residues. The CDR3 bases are TGTGCCAGCAGTAATCGTGGGGGGCAAACCTACGAGCAGTACTTC. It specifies CASSNRGGQTYEQYF. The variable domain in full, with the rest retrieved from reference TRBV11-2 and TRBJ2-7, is EAGVAQSPRYKIIEKRQSVAFWCNPISGHATLYWYQQILGQGPKLLIQFQNNGVVDDSQLPKDRFSAERLKGVDSTLKIQPAKLEDSAVYLCASSNRGGQTYEQYFGPGTRLTVT.

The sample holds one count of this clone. CDR3 sequence: CASSPRDIYNSPLHF. In nucleotides, the CDR3 is TGTGCCAGCAGCCCCCGGGACATCTATAATTCACCCCTCCACTTT. V is TRBV7-2 and J is TRBJ1-6; weak D call: TRBD1 (6 bases). V was cut by 5 bases and J by 3 bases, with 11 bases left in between. Germline lookup yields CDR1 SGHTA and CDR2 FQGNSA. CDR3 length: 15 amino acids.

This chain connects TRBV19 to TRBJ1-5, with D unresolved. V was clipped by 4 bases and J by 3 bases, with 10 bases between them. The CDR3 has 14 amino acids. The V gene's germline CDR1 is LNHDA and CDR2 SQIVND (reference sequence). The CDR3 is CASSNFGDNQPQHF. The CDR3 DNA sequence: TGTGCCAGTAGTAATTTCGGTGACAATCAGCCCCAGCATTTT.

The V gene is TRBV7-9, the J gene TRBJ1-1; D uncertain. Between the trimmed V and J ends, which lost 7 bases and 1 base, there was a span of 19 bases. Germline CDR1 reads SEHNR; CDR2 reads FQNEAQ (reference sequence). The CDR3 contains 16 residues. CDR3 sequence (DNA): TGTGCCAGCACCAACCCTCCATCCCGGCGGAACACTGAAGCTTTCTTT. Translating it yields CASTNPPSRRNTEAFF.

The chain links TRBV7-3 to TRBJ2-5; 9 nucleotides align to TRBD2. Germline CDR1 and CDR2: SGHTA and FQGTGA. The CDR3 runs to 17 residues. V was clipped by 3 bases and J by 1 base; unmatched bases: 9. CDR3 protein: CASSFNGGTSLQETQYF. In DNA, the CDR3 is TGTGCCAGCAGCTTTAACGGCGGGACTAGCCTCCAAGAGACCCAGTACTTC.

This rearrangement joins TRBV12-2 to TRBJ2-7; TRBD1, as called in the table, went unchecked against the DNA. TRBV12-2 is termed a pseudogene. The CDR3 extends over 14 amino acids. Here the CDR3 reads CASRLTVAVVEQYF. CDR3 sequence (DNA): TGTGCAAGTCGCTTGACAGTAGCAGTGGTGGAGCAGTACTTC.

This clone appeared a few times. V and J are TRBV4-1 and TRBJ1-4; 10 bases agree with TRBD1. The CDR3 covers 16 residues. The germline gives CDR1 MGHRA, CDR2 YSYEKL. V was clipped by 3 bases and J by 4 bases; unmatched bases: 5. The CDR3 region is CASSQGGTGDNEKLFF. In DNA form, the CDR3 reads TGCGCCAGCAGCCAGGGCGGGACAGGGGATAATGAAAAACTGTTTTTT.

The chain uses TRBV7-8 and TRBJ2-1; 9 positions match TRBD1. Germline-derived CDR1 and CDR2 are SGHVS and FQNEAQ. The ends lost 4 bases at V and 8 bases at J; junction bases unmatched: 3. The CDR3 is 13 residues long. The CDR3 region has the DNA TGTGCCAGCAGCTCGGGACAGGGCGATGAGCAGTTCTTC. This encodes CASSSGQGDEQFF.

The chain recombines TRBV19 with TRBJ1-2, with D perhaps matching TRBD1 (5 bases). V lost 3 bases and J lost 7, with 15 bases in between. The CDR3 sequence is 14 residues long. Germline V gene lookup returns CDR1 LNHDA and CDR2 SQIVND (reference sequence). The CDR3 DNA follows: TGTGCCAGTAGTATCCTTCAGGGTCTCGGTGGCTACACCTTC. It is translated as CASSILQGLGGYTF.

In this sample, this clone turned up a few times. The CDR3 coding sequence is TGTGCCAGCAGTTACAGGGCAGCGACCGGGGAGCTGTTTTTT. As protein: CASSYRAATGELFF. The chain links TRBV6-5 to TRBJ2-2, with D uncertain. The CDR3 has 14 residues. Looked up from germline, CDR1 is MNHEY and CDR2 is SVGAGI. The germline V and J ends were trimmed by 2 bases and 5 bases, with 9 bases remaining between them.

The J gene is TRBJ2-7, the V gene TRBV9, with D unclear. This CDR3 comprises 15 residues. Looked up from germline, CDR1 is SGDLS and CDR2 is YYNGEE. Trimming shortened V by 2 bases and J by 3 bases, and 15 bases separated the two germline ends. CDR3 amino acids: CASSVGLEVGYEQYF. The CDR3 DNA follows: TGTGCCAGCAGCGTGGGCCTAGAGGTTGGCTACGAGCAGTACTTC.

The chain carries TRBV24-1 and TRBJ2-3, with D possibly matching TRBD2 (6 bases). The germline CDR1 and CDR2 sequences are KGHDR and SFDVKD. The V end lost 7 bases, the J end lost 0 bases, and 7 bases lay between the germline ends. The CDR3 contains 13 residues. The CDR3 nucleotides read TGTGCCACCAGGACTAGAAGCACAGATACGCAGTATTTT. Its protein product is CATRTRSTDTQYF.